This TCR beta chain is from a study of T-cell memory formation after mild COVID-19. Study results and caveats: From day 15 to 85, contracting clones were balanced between CD4 and CD8, whereas later expanders leaned toward CD4+.

MiXCR, run by TCRdb on the 5' RACE reads, gives a single entry per CDR3 protein. Altogether around 310,000 distinct CDR3 sequences are present, approximately 14% being singletons, with the ten largest covering around 20%. Remarks on this clonotype: The antigen remains undetermined.

The germline V gene has CDR1 SGHTA and CDR2 FQGNSA. The CDR3 has 15 amino acids. J gave up 4 bases and V 6 bases, and 6 bases lay outside the gene matches. Sequencing was carried out using PBMCs or a T cell subset sorted from them (not recorded which). The receptor was isolated from a man younger than 35 who had mild COVID-19 (a few samples of this study predate the infection). Cell type and time point are not known. This sequence joins TRBV7-2 and TRBJ2-7; 13 bases map to TRBD2. The CDR3 reads CASREGLAGLYEQYF. CDR3 nucleotides: TGTGCCAGCAGAGAGGGACTAGCGGGGCTTTACGAGCAGTACTTC. Filled out from reference TRBV7-2 and TRBJ2-7, the complete variable domain reads GAGVSQSPSNKVTEKGKDVELRCDPISGHTALYWYRQSLGQGLEFLIYFQGNSAPDKSGLPSDRFSAERTGGSVSTLTIQRTQQEDSAVYLCASREGLAGLYEQYFGPGTRLTVT.